This T cell receptor (beta chain) was sequenced for a study of blood T cell repertoires in COVID-19 (TCRdb year 2020). Some background on the complete study: Collaborator samples came from the United States, Italy and Spain and covered acute and convalescent phases of COVID-19. Sample metadata almost always included a de-identified subject ID, COVID-19 status, age in years and sex. The dataset comprised deeply sampled blood TCRbeta repertoires from subjects exposed to, actively infected with, or recovered from COVID-19. Where available, HLA class I and class II types were obtained from metadata supplied by the sample provider rather than from assay-based typing. The repertoires were released in a freely available public database intended as a resource for research on the immune response to SARS-CoV-2. The samples were drawn from two sources: the first 160 participants of the ongoing ImmuneRACE study, and 1,200 or so subjects contributed by 6 global collaborators. The prospective study material was composed of cDNA or gDNA derived from T cells, B-cell-depleted T cells, or PBMCs. Study-wide conclusions, independent of this receptor: Clinical and demographic metadata were provided uncurated, with the amount varying by source and participant.

About this clone itself: The clone's antigen remains unknown. No much larger clonotype is one base removed from it; base qualities were not supplied.

A second Seattle source provided samples from volunteer blood donors who had recovered from COVID-19. Each collaborating institution followed its own protocols to collect whole blood in K2EDTA tubes. For TCRbeta analysis, collaborators shipped samples in one of three forms: frozen whole blood, isolated PBMCs, or DNA extracted from either of those sample types. V loses 5 bases, J loses 6 bases, and the germline ends lie 13 bases apart. Measured from the cysteine to the phenylalanine, the CDR3 is 13 residues long. The entry retains the CDR3 DNA only, 39 bases that are in frame from base 1. TCRbeta CDR3 regions were amplified from genomic DNA by means of the immunoSEQ Assay, a bias-controlled multiplex PCR. For the original study's pipeline: Within the assay, amplification of reference gene primers was used to estimate how many nucleated cells each sample contained. Sequence reads were collapsed and filtered to measure the absolute abundance of every unique TCRbeta CDR3 rearrangement. For each sample, productive Simpson clonality was calculated as the square root of Simpson's diversity index over productive rearrangements. Drawn from immuneACCESS, this table holds only the in-frame rearrangements with V and J called that TCRdb kept. Clones are partly lost; checked studies trace under half to an unresolved V gene and leave the rest unexplained. V, J and clone size reflect that table, while D and trimming were determined from the DNA. This sample is represented by some 87,000 clones; around three quarters of them were singletons. The ten biggest clones cover 8% to 9% of the sample.

This TCR derives from a man aged 45-60 years who had recovered from COVID-19. Material: peripheral blood. The chain is encoded by TRBV12-3 or TRBV12-4 joined to TRBJ1-2; possibly the D gene is TRBD1, per 5 matching bases. The sequence in DNA is TGTGCCAGCAGTGCTCCCGGGACTCATGGCTACACCTTC. It is translated as CASSAPGTHGYTF.